The 27 T cell receptor beta chains below come from one sample, sequenced in a study of radiotherapy plus CTLA-4 blockade in lung cancer. This table comes from immunoSEQ multiplex PCR, and its TCRdb copy is limited to in-frame clones, with some not included. This sample carries 30,000 or so clones, approximately 77% of them seen once, and the ten largest clones take approximately 4.5%. Sequenced here: peripheral blood, sampled from a patient treated with radiotherapy plus ipilimumab. These TCRs come from a human donor with non-small cell lung cancer whose response to radiotherapy plus ipilimumab could not be evaluated.

V and J are TRBV5-6 and TRBJ2-5; 8 nucleotides agree with TRBD1. The germline V gene encodes CDR1 SGHDT and CDR2 YYEEEE. CDR3 length equals 16 residues. After removal of 4 bases from V and 4 bases from J, the junction contained 12 bases not matched to a gene. The CDR3, as DNA: TGTGCCAGCAGCCACAGAGGGGCAGGGGGCCGAGAGACCCAGTACTTC. Translated, it gives CASSHRGAGGRETQYF.

V usage is TRBV7-2 and J usage is TRBJ2-2; 10 positions match TRBD2. V shed 5 bases, J shed 2 bases, and the junction held 2 bases outside the gene matches. Germline-derived CDR1 and CDR2 are SGHTA and FQGNSA. This CDR3 spans 15 amino acids. CDR3 residues: CASSPSGGNTGELFF. The CDR3 DNA reads as TGTGCCAGCAGCCCTAGCGGGGGAAACACCGGGGAGCTGTTTTTT.

V is TRBV6-1 and J is TRBJ1-2; D not certain. The CDR3 contains 13 residues. Germline V gene data show CDR1 as MNHNS and CDR2 as SASEGT. V gave up 6 bases and J gave up 6 bases, with 14 bases separating them. This CDR3 is CASRNDERDGYTF. For the CDR3, the DNA is TGTGCCAGCAGAAACGATGAGAGGGATGGCTACACCTTC.

V is TRBV7-6 and J is TRBJ2-5; tentatively, D is TRBD2 (5 bases). The CDR3 runs 14 residues. V was pared by 5 bases and J by 5 bases, with 15 bases between. Germline loops: CDR1 SGHVS, CDR2 FNYEAQ. CDR3 amino acids: CASSPDSVRETQYF. The CDR3 region has the DNA TGTGCCAGCAGCCCGGACTCCGTGAGGGAGACCCAGTACTTC.

The gene calls are TRBV7-9 and TRBJ1-2; no reliable D call. The V gene lost 5 bases and the J gene lost 6 bases, with 19 bases spanning the gap. CDR3 length equals 15 residues. Germline V gene lookup returns CDR1 SEHNR and CDR2 FQNEAQ (reference sequence). CDR3 in DNA: TGTGCCAGCAGCCCTAGGCGGACGGCGGAGGATGGCTACACCTTC. Translating gives CASSPRRTAEDGYTF. Filled out from reference TRBV7-9 and TRBJ1-2, the complete variable domain reads DTGVSQNPRHKITKRGQNVTFRCDPISEHNRLYWYRQTLGQGPEFLTYFQNEAQLEKSRLLSDRFSAERPKGSFSTLEIQRTEQGDSAMYLCASSPRRTAEDGYTFGSGTRLTVV.

This chain joins TRBV28 and TRBJ1-4; 12 nucleotides align to TRBD1. CDR1 is MDHEN and CDR2 is SYDVKM in the germline V gene. This CDR3 has 17 residues. The junction had 9 bases not matched to a gene; V was cut back by 4 bases and J by 6 bases. The CDR3 here is CASSSARDRGLDEKLFF. As DNA, the CDR3 is TGTGCCAGCAGTTCCGCCCGGGACAGGGGGCTGGATGAAAAACTGTTTTTT.

The rearrangement joins TRBV2 to TRBJ2-7, with 8 bases matching TRBD2. CDR1 and CDR2 from the germline V gene are SNHLY and FYNNEI. After removal of 3 bases from V and 7 bases from J, the junction contained 2 bases not matched to a gene. This CDR3 is built from 12 residues. The CDR3 reads CASSEAGGEQYF. The CDR3 nucleotides are TGTGCCAGCAGTGAGGCGGGGGGAGAGCAGTACTTC.

The genes are TRBV29-1 and TRBJ2-6; D is undetermined. The CDR3 sequence is 15 residues long. Trimming stripped 6 bases from V and 0 bases from J, with 12 bases between. Germline loops: CDR1 SQVTM, CDR2 ANQGSEA. The CDR3 protein is CSVRFYLSGANVLTF. The CDR3 bases are TGCAGCGTCAGGTTCTATCTCTCTGGGGCCAACGTCCTGACTTTC.

This clone showed up just a few times. J is TRBJ2-4 and V is TRBV19, with 10 nucleotides matching TRBD2. Germline V lookup: CDR1 LNHDA, CDR2 SQIVND (reference sequence). CDR3 length: 15 residues. V lost 6 bases and J lost 5; bases outside the gene matches: 7. CDR3 sequence: CASRSAGGPQNIQYF. CDR3 coding DNA: TGTGCCAGTAGGTCAGCGGGAGGGCCCCAAAACATTCAGTACTTC.

The chain carries TRBV19 and TRBJ2-1, with 12 bases fitting TRBD2. Germline values: CDR1 LNHDA, CDR2 SQIVND (reference sequence). V dropped 2 bases and J dropped 4; count of bases not matched to a gene: 3. The CDR3 length is 16 residues. CDR3 in DNA: TGTGCCAGTAGTATATATGGACTAGCGGGATACAATGAGCAGTTCTTC. It codes for CASSIYGLAGYNEQFF.

The chain recombines TRBV7-8 with TRBJ2-7; TRBD1 might be the D (7 bases). Germline CDR1 is SGHVS and CDR2 is FQNEAQ. V was cut by 6 bases and J by 4 bases, with 19 bases left in between. The CDR3 extends over 15 amino acids. The CDR3 nucleotides read TGTGCCAGCAGTCCTCCTGGAGGGGGCGCGTACGAGCAGTACTTC. Protein: CASSPPGGGAYEQYF.

This chain connects TRBV5-1 to TRBJ2-1, with D tentatively TRBD1 (6 bases). V gave up 4 bases and J gave up 4 bases, with 12 bases separating them. Germline-derived CDR1 and CDR2 are SGHRS and YFSETQ. The length of the CDR3 is 14 residues. CDR3 bases: TGCGCCAGCAGCCCAGCAGGGGCTTACAATGAGCAGTTCTTC. Its protein product is CASSPAGAYNEQFF.

In the case of this clone: This sample also contains other DNA sequences that code for the same CDR3. The chain couples TRBV30 to TRBJ2-1, with a possible D match to TRBD2 (5 bases). CDR1 and CDR2 (germline): GTSNPN, SVGIG (reference sequence). The ends were cut back, 0 bases at V and 4 bases at J, with 7 bases in the middle. This CDR3 is 13 amino acids long. Here the CDR3 DNA reads TGTGCCTGGAGTGTACTAGAATACAATGAGCAGTTCTTC. Its translation: CAWSVLEYNEQFF.

The chain employs TRBV4-1 and TRBJ1-4; 7 positions match TRBD1. Looked up from germline, CDR1 is MGHRA and CDR2 is YSYEKL. V trimming: 4 bases; J trimming: 6 bases; junction bases outside the gene matches: 11. CDR3 length equals 16 residues. This CDR3 reads CASSPWTGRGDEKLFF. The CDR3 bases are TGCGCCAGCAGCCCCTGGACAGGCCGCGGGGATGAAAAACTGTTTTTT.

The chain employs TRBV27 and TRBJ1-5, with TRBD1 as a possible D gene (5 bases). V gave up 6 bases and J gave up 0 bases, with 12 bases separating them. The CDR3 runs 15 residues. CDR1 MNHEY and CDR2 SMNVEV come from the germline V gene (reference sequence). CDR3 loop: CASSYNRNSNQPQHF. For the CDR3, the DNA is TGTGCCAGCAGCTATAACAGGAATAGCAATCAGCCCCAGCATTTT.

This clone appeared a few times. This chain connects TRBV5-1 to TRBJ1-1; 7 bases are shared with TRBD1. CDR1 is SGHRS, CDR2 YFSETQ, per germline. This CDR3 contains 13 residues. Trimming took 4 bases from V and 4 from J; bases not matched to a gene: 4. This CDR3 reads CASSLGTATEAFF. The CDR3 DNA follows: TGCGCCAGCAGCCTGGGGACAGCCACTGAAGCTTTCTTT.

This clone is labeled as large. CDR3 amino acids: CASGLVPPTESTNQPQHF. The CDR3 DNA reads TGTGCTAGTGGTTTGGTACCGCCGACAGAGAGTACCAATCAGCCCCAGCATTTT. The chain combines TRBV12-5 with TRBJ1-5; a weak D match, TRBD1 (5 bases). Germline CDR1 and CDR2: LGHNT and FRNRAP. Trimming left V 0 bases short and J 3 bases short, with 18 bases between. The CDR3 totals 18 residues.

The chain recombines TRBV19 with TRBJ1-2; no reliable D call. CDR3 length: 16 residues. Germline CDR1 LNHDA, CDR2 SQIVND (reference sequence). Trimming removed 3 bases from V and 4 bases from J, with 18 bases in between. The CDR3 DNA is TGTGCCAGTAGTATCGCTTCCGGGGAAGGAGGCTATGGCTACACCTTC. The encoded protein is CASSIASGEGGYGYTF.

V is TRBV6-4 and J is TRBJ2-5; 7 bases match TRBD1. Germline lookup yields CDR1 MRHNA and CDR2 SNTAGT. Trimming at V came to 4 bases and at J to 1 base, leaving 3 bases not matched to a gene. The CDR3 runs 14 residues. The CDR3 loop reads CASSARTGQETQYF. Here the CDR3 DNA reads TGTGCCAGCAGTGCTAGGACAGGCCAAGAGACCCAGTACTTC.

V gene TRBV11-3 combines with J gene TRBJ2-1, with D unclear. V was pared by 0 bases and J by 15 bases, with 21 bases between. Germline V gene lookup returns CDR1 SGHNT and CDR2 YENEEA. The CDR3 contains 15 residues. The CDR3 loop reads CASSLDLSPPPSLFF. As DNA, the CDR3 is TGTGCCAGCAGCTTAGATCTCTCACCCCCCCCGAGTCTGTTCTTC.

The V call is TRBV15, the J call TRBJ2-1; D uncertain. Trimming cost V 4 bases and J 5 bases, with 6 bases left between them. In germline, CDR1 is LNHNV, CDR2 YYDKDF (reference sequence). The CDR3 is 12 amino acids. The CDR3 bases are TGTGCCACCAGCAAACTTGACAATGAGCAGTTCTTC. This sequence encodes CATSKLDNEQFF.

The V and J genes are TRBV6-6 and TRBJ1-2, with TRBD1 matching over 8 bases. This CDR3 has 13 amino acids. The V segment lost 3 bases and the J segment 4 bases; nucleotides outside the gene matches: 1. Germline loops: CDR1 MNHNY, CDR2 SVGAGI (reference sequence). The CDR3 DNA reads as TGTGCCAGCAGTTATGACAGGGGCTATGGCTACACCTTC. Protein sequence: CASSYDRGYGYTF.

The CDR3, as DNA: TGTGCCAGCAGTGCGCCTCAAATCTATGGCTACACCTTC. Amino acids: CASSAPQIYGYTF. The chain uses TRBV28 and TRBJ1-2, with unresolved D. The CDR3 consists of 13 residues. The V end lost 5 bases, the J end lost 4 bases, and 11 bases lay between the germline ends. Germline-derived CDR1 and CDR2 are MDHEN and SYDVKM.

The rearrangement links TRBV28 to TRBJ2-5; 13 nucleotides line up with TRBD2. Germline V gene data show CDR1 as MDHEN and CDR2 as SYDVKM. The CDR3 totals 15 residues. J was trimmed by 4 bases and V by 4 bases; bases with no gene match: 3. This CDR3 reads CASSSGLAGSETQYF. CDR3 nucleotides: TGTGCCAGCAGTTCGGGACTAGCGGGATCAGAGACCCAGTACTTC.

The chain employs TRBV28 and TRBJ2-1; TRBD1 matches at 8 bases. The germline CDR1 and CDR2 sequences are MDHEN and SYDVKM. The CDR3 is 15 residues long. V was clipped by 4 bases and J by 8 bases; unmatched bases: 10. The CDR3 is CASSSQGAEGDEQFF. The CDR3 region has the DNA TGTGCCAGCAGTTCCCAGGGGGCGGAAGGGGATGAGCAGTTCTTC.

This chain connects TRBV13 to TRBJ2-3, with a tentative D call TRBD2 (6 bases). With 3 bases removed from V and 7 bases from J, the gap between germline ends came to 11 bases. The CDR3 contains 13 residues. Looked up from germline, CDR1 is PRHDT and CDR2 is FYEKMQ (reference sequence). CDR3 sequence: CASSFAGINTQYF. The CDR3 DNA follows: TGTGCCAGCAGCTTCGCGGGGATAAATACGCAGTATTTT.

The V gene is TRBV7-7, the J gene TRBJ2-3; a possible D gene is TRBD1 (5 bases). The CDR3 is 13 residues long. Germline loops: CDR1 SSHAT, CDR2 FNYEAQ (reference sequence). V lost 1 base and J 4 bases, leaving 6 bases between the germline ends. CDR3 in DNA: TGTGCCAGCAGCTTAGGGGGCCCAGATACGCAGTATTTT. It codes for CASSLGGPDTQYF.